These 30 T cell receptor beta chains were all obtained from the same sample, sequenced in a study of blood T cells in healthy people across ages. PCR was performed a second time for roughly 6 to 12 cycles using a sample-barcoded 5' primer and a J-beta primer mix. TCRdb processed the 5' RACE reads anew with MiXCR; each CDR3 protein has one entry. The table shows 1.5 million to 2 million distinct CDR3 sequences, with 25% to 30% occurring only once. The material sequenced was blood. Receptors originate from a woman in her 30s in good health.

This clonotype was detected a few times. The chain uses TRBV12-3 or TRBV12-4 and TRBJ2-1; 14 nucleotides line up with TRBD2. The CDR3 spans 20 residues. V lost 7 bases to trimming and J lost 0 bases; unmatched junction nucleotides: 14. CDR3 coding DNA: TGTGCCAGCACCCCGGGACTAGCGGGGGACTCAAGAGGCTCCTACAATGAGCAGTTCTTC. This codes for CASTPGLAGDSRGSYNEQFF.

For the CDR3, the DNA is TGTGCCAGCAGCCAAGATGGGGTAGGGCTAGACGAGCAGTACTTC. Its protein is CASSQDGVGLDEQYF. This chain links TRBV3-1 with TRBJ2-7; no firm D call. The V end was cut by 0 bases, the J end by 5 bases, with 14 bases between. The CDR3 spans 15 residues. The germline V gene has CDR1 LGHDT and CDR2 YNNKEL (reference sequence).

This chain joins TRBV6-1 and TRBJ2-1; 11 bases align to TRBD1. In germline, CDR1 is MNHNS, CDR2 SASEGT. This CDR3 is 14 amino acids long. Trimming at V came to 8 bases and at J to 7 bases, leaving 7 bases not matched to a gene. The CDR3: CASWDRGYKNEQFF. For the CDR3, the DNA is TGTGCCAGCTGGGACAGGGGGTACAAGAATGAGCAGTTCTTC.

The chain recombines TRBV12-3 or TRBV12-4 with TRBJ2-1; 9 bases align to TRBD2. V lost 6 bases, J lost 9 bases, and 12 bases stayed unmatched. The CDR3 is 15 residues long. CDR3 residues: CASRFAGGAMVEQFF. The CDR3 DNA reads as TGTGCCAGCAGGTTCGCGGGGGGGGCTATGGTTGAGCAGTTCTTC.

The chain employs TRBV10-3 and TRBJ2-5; D call uncertain. CDR1 is ENHRY, CDR2 SYGVKD, per germline. The CDR3 has 13 amino acids. V dropped 4 bases and J dropped 6 bases, with 12 bases sitting between them. The CDR3 DNA is TGTGCCATCAGTGCCACGTCCGAAAAGACCCAGTACTTC. Protein product: CAISATSEKTQYF.

This clonotype was seen only a few times. The V gene is TRBV25-1, the J gene TRBJ2-3, with TRBD2 matching over 9 bases. V trimming: 4 bases; J trimming: 9 bases; junction bases outside the gene matches: 5. In germline, CDR1 is MGHDK, CDR2 SYGVNS. This CDR3 contains 13 residues. CDR3 sequence: CASSGASGDTQYF. For the CDR3, the DNA is TGTGCCAGCAGTGGGGCTAGCGGGGACACGCAGTATTTT.

There are many counts of this clonotype. J is TRBJ2-5 and V is TRBV7-9; TRBD1 or TRBD2 may be the D gene (6 bases each). This CDR3 region has 15 residues. V was pared by 5 bases and J by 5 bases, with 18 bases between. The germline CDR1 and CDR2 sequences are SEHNR and FQNEAQ (reference sequence). The CDR3 DNA follows: TGTGCCAGCAGCCCTTCCGGGGGCGGGGTGGAGACCCAGTACTTC. As protein: CASSPSGGGVETQYF.

This clonotype showed up just a few times. V usage is TRBV7-2 and J usage is TRBJ1-2; TRBD1 matches at 10 bases. CDR1 SGHTA and CDR2 FQGNSA come from the germline V gene. V lost 5 bases, J lost 7 bases, and 16 bases stayed unmatched. CDR3 length: 17 residues. The CDR3 region is CASSQDRDRGLLGGYTF. Written as DNA, the CDR3 is TGTGCCAGCAGCCAGGACCGGGACAGGGGTTTATTGGGTGGCTACACCTTC. The full variable domain, in which reference TRBV7-2 and TRBJ1-2 provide the parts outside the CDR3, is GAGVSQSPSNKVTEKGKDVELRCDPISGHTALYWYRQSLGQGLEFLIYFQGNSAPDKSGLPSDRFSAERTGGSVSTLTIQRTQQEDSAVYLCASSQDRDRGLLGGYTFGSGTRLTVV.

The chain employs TRBV7-2 and TRBJ2-7; 7 bases match TRBD2. Trimming cost V 1 base and J 1 base; bases outside gene matches: 7. Germline V gene data show CDR1 as SGHTA and CDR2 as FQGNSA. The CDR3 spans 16 residues. The CDR3 coding sequence is TGTGCCAGCAGCTTAGTTCCCCTAGCGGAATCCTACGAGCAGTACTTC. Encoded protein: CASSLVPLAESYEQYF.

This clonotype occurred a few times. J is TRBJ2-7 and V is TRBV6-2 or TRBV6-3; 9 bases map to TRBD2. Per germline, CDR1 MNHEY and CDR2 SVGEGT. Unmatched junction bases numbered 9, after V lost 8 bases and J lost 7 bases. CDR3 length: 13 residues. The CDR3 loop reads CASATSGYNEQYF. CDR3 DNA: TGTGCCAGCGCGACTAGCGGATACAATGAGCAGTACTTC.

The gene calls are TRBV6-1 and TRBJ2-4; 8 bases agree with TRBD1. The tail of the sequence fits TRBJ2-7 better, so the J call may be wrong. Germline CDR1 MNHNS, CDR2 SASEGT. The CDR3 is made up of 15 amino acids. CDR3 sequence reads: CASSPSDRAVSEQYF. In DNA, the CDR3 is TGTGCCAGCAGTCCCTCGGACAGGGCAGTTAGCGAGCAGTACTTC.

CDR3 sequence (DNA): TGTGCCAGCAGTCACCCAGGTCCAGCCGGAGAGACCCAGTACTTC. Translated, it gives CASSHPGPAGETQYF. The V gene is TRBV7-2, the J gene TRBJ2-5; D gene ambiguous. Per the germline V gene, CDR1 is SGHTA and CDR2 is FQGNSA. There are 15 residues in the CDR3. Trimming removed 6 bases from V and 4 bases from J, with 18 bases in between.

The rearrangement uses TRBV7-2 and TRBJ2-3, with 7 bases that match TRBD2. The germline V gene has CDR1 SGHTA and CDR2 FQGNSA. V lost 2 bases to trimming and J lost 2 bases; unmatched junction nucleotides: 7. There are 16 residues in the CDR3. The CDR3 DNA follows: TGTGCCAGCAGCTTATACGAGCGGGGATTCACAGATACGCAGTATTTT. Translation: CASSLYERGFTDTQYF.

This clonotype was observed a handful of times. The rearrangement uses TRBV6-1 and TRBJ1-5, with TRBD1 matching 9 bases. CDR3 length: 15 residues. The trim removed 5 bases at V and 3 bases at J, leaving 5 bases unmatched. Germline CDR1 MNHNS, CDR2 SASEGT. In DNA, the CDR3 is TGTGCCAGCAGTCCCCGGGACAGGGTCAATCAGCCCCAGCATTTT. Translated, it gives CASSPRDRVNQPQHF.

As regards this clonotype: A junction boundary mismatches the germline segment, possibly from a read error. The V and J genes are TRBV2 and TRBJ2-7, with 15 bases that match TRBD2. CDR3 length: 17 amino acids. Per the germline V gene, CDR1 is SNHLY and CDR2 is FYNNEI. The CDR3 sequence is CASREGLAGGGSYEQYF. In DNA, the CDR3 is TGTGCCAGCAGAGAAGGACTAGCGGGAGGGGGCTCCTACGAGCAGTACTTC. Full variable domain (outside the CDR3, taken from reference TRBV2 and TRBJ2-7): EPEVTQTPSHQVTQMGQEVILRCVPISNHLYFYWYRQILGQKVEFLVSFYNNEISEKSEIFDDQFSVERPDGSNFTLKIRSTKLEDSAMYFCASREGLAGGGSYEQYFGPGTRLTVT.

As to this clonotype: The junction and the germline gene differ at one end; a read error may be behind it. The chain carries TRBV11-2 and TRBJ2-4; D might be TRBD1 or TRBD2, each matching 6 bases. Matching the DNA end better, TRBJ2-7 makes the J call doubtful. Germline-derived CDR1 and CDR2 are SGHAT and FQNNGV. This CDR3 region has 13 residues. The CDR3 here is CAGSYLQGGEQYF. The CDR3 DNA reads TGTGCCGGCAGCTACCTACAGGGAGGCGAGCAGTACTTC.

The chain carries TRBV5-1 and TRBJ1-1; perhaps TRBD1 as D (6 bases). CDR1 and CDR2 (germline): SGHRS, YFSETQ. Trimming took 0 bases from V and 7 from J, leaving 16 bases between them. This CDR3 region has 15 residues. This chain's CDR3 is CASSLVVGRGNEAFF. Written as DNA, the CDR3 is TGCGCCAGCAGCTTGGTGGTTGGCAGGGGCAATGAAGCTTTCTTT.

In regard to this clonotype: At one end the junction does not follow the germline gene, possibly because of a read error. The rearrangement uses TRBV7-8 and TRBJ2-1, with 9 nucleotides matching TRBD2. Germline V CDR1 and CDR2: SGHVS, FQNEAQ. The CDR3 covers 14 residues. The CDR3 region has the DNA TGTGCCAGCAGCTTAGGCGGGAGGGCAAATGGGCAGTTCTTC. Encoded protein: CASSLGGRANGQFF. Full variable domain (outside the CDR3, taken from reference TRBV7-8 and TRBJ2-1): GAGVSQSPRYKVAKRGQDVALRCDPISGHVSLFWYQQALGQGPEFLTYFQNEAQLDKSGLPSDRFFAERPEGSVSTLKIQRTQQEDSAVYLCASSLGGRANGQFFGPGTRLTVL.

This clonotype was counted between two and nine times. The rearrangement links TRBV6-5 to TRBJ2-5, with D possibly matching TRBD2 (6 bases). The DNA end favors TRBJ2-7, so the J call may be wrong. The germline gives CDR1 MNHEY, CDR2 SVGAGI. The CDR3 consists of 13 residues. The CDR3 region has the DNA TGTGCCAGCATGACGGGCGCGGGGTACGAGCAGTACTTC. Translated: CASMTGAGYEQYF.

J is TRBJ2-1 and V is TRBV5-1; maybe TRBD1 (5 bases). V shed 6 bases and J shed 0 bases, with 10 bases lying between them. This CDR3 is 14 amino acids long. Looked up from germline, CDR1 is SGHRS and CDR2 is YFSETQ. The CDR3 loop is CASKPGHSYNEQFF. Here the CDR3 DNA reads TGCGCCAGCAAACCAGGGCACTCCTACAATGAGCAGTTCTTC.

The chain recombines TRBV9 with TRBJ2-5; D ambiguous. The ends were cut back, 0 bases at V and 3 bases at J, with 9 bases in the middle. CDR1 and CDR2 from the germline V gene are SGDLS and YYNGEE. The CDR3 extends over 14 amino acids. The CDR3 spells CASSVGVSEETQYF. Here the CDR3 DNA reads TGTGCCAGCAGCGTAGGGGTCAGTGAAGAGACCCAGTACTTC. The whole variable domain, remainder taken from reference TRBV9 and TRBJ2-5, is DSGVTQTPKHLITATGQRVTLRCSPRSGDLSVYWYQQSLDQGLQFLIQYYNGEERAKGNILERFSAQQFPDLHSELNLSSLELGDSALYFCASSVGVSEETQYFGPGTRLLVL.

The chain combines TRBV12-3 or TRBV12-4 with TRBJ2-4, with D hard to call. Trimming removed 6 bases at V and 13 bases at J, with 22 bases between. The CDR3 has 14 amino acids. CDR3 in amino acids: CASSLGPTYSEQYF. DNA of the CDR3: TGTGCCAGCAGCCTCGGACCCACCTATAGTGAGCAGTACTTC.

This clonotype has a count of ten or more. The chain carries TRBV29-1 and TRBJ2-7, with D perhaps TRBD1 (6 bases). Trimming cost V 7 bases and J 7 bases, with 14 bases left between them. Germline CDR1 reads SQVTM; CDR2 reads ANQGSEA. The length of the CDR3 is 11 residues. CDR3 sequence reads: CSADQGREQYF. The CDR3 region has the DNA TGCAGCGCCGATCAGGGGAGAGAGCAGTACTTC.

This clonotype was recorded many times. CDR3 residues: CASSVPQEGNVLTF. As DNA, the CDR3 is TGCGCCAGCAGTGTCCCACAGGAGGGCAACGTCCTGACTTTC. The chain uses TRBV10-2 and TRBJ2-6; TRBD2 might be the D (6 bases). The CDR3 is made up of 14 amino acids. Trimming pared 4 bases from V and 9 bases from J, leaving 13 bases between. Germline lookup yields CDR1 WSHSY and CDR2 SAAADI.

This clonotype has a count of ten or more. This rearrangement joins TRBV28 to TRBJ2-1; D not resolved. The V end lost 3 bases, the J end lost 7 bases, and 10 bases lay between the germline ends. The germline V gene has CDR1 MDHEN and CDR2 SYDVKM. This CDR3 spans 13 amino acids. CDR3 residues: CASSLGSLNEQFF. DNA for the CDR3: TGTGCCAGCAGTTTGGGCTCCTTAAATGAGCAGTTCTTC.

A word on this clonotype: A much larger clone lies one base from this, so it may be a read error. The chain has TRBV5-1 and TRBJ2-3; D is ambiguous. Germline loops: CDR1 SGHRS, CDR2 YFSETQ. The CDR3 has 13 residues. The CDR3 sequence is CASNLNPGDTQYF. The CDR3 coding sequence is TGCGCCAGCAACTTGAACCCCGGAGATACGCAGTATTTT.

V and J are TRBV4-1 and TRBJ2-1; 12 bases agree with TRBD2. Germline CDR1 reads MGHRA; CDR2 reads YSYEKL. V lost 2 bases to trimming and J lost 4 bases; unmatched junction nucleotides: 3. The CDR3 length is 16 residues. The CDR3 here is CASSQPGTSGYNEQFF. For the CDR3, the DNA is TGCGCCAGCAGCCAACCCGGGACTAGCGGGTACAATGAGCAGTTCTTC.

The CDR3 here is CASSYLARGRNEQFF. CDR3 sequence (DNA): TGTGCCAGCAGTTACTTAGCCAGGGGACGCAATGAGCAGTTCTTC. The chain employs TRBV6-5 and TRBJ2-1; maybe TRBD1 (6 bases). Trimming took 1 base from V and 6 from J, leaving 13 bases between them. This CDR3 has 15 amino acids. Germline V gives CDR1 MNHEY, CDR2 SVGAGI.

The chain couples TRBV18 to TRBJ2-3; 7 positions agree with TRBD2. This CDR3 spans 17 amino acids. With V trimmed by 8 bases and J by 2 bases, 16 bases remained unmatched. Germline V gene sequence: CDR1 KGHSH, CDR2 LQKENI. The CDR3 protein is CASPQGKLASHTDTQYF. DNA for the CDR3: TGTGCCAGCCCCCAAGGAAAACTAGCGAGTCACACAGATACGCAGTATTTT.

This clonotype appeared a few times. Here the CDR3 DNA reads TGCAGTGCTAGGGTGGGGCACAATCAGCCCCAGCATTTT. This sequence encodes CSARVGHNQPQHF. This sequence joins TRBV20-1 and TRBJ1-5, with TRBD1 as a possible D gene (5 bases). Germline assignment: CDR1 DFQATT and CDR2 SNEGSKA (reference sequence). CDR3 length: 13 residues. Deletions cut 3 bases from V and 3 bases from J, with 9 bases between.